This TCR beta chain was sequenced for a study of circulating and synovial CD4+ cells in juvenile arthritis. Circulating pathogenic-like lymphocytes came from less than 12 mL of blood per patient. The CDR3 sequence is 15 residues long. V was trimmed by 5 bases and J by 4 bases, leaving 17 bases between them. Germline assignment: CDR1 MNHNS and CDR2 SASEGT. The repertoire was sequenced with immunoSEQ multiplex PCR; TCRdb's copy has only in-frame clones and lacks some. The sample gives 2,200 or so clones, roughly nine tenths of which show up once; 1.5% to 2% is in the top ten. The sample holds one count of this clone. Its cognate antigen is unknown. Points from the study as a whole: Compared with bulk blood, circulating pathogenic-like lymphocytes shared substantially more CDR3 sequences with synovial T cells. T cell genome counts differed by at least an order of magnitude between CPL and CD4 samples. These repertoires were less diverse than bulk blood CD4 repertoires.

Source material: HLA-DR+ CD4+ T cells from blood. Subset defined: circulating pathogenic-like lymphocytes, sorted as HLA-DR+CD14-CD3+CD4+CD25low/- blood T cells. The chain joins TRBV6-1 to TRBJ1-2; possibly TRBD1 for D (6 bases). The sequence was obtained from a human donor with juvenile idiopathic arthritis. The CDR3 DNA is TGTGCCAGCAGTCCCCAGCCAGGGGAGAGCTATGGCTACACCTTC. This sequence encodes CASSPQPGESYGYTF.